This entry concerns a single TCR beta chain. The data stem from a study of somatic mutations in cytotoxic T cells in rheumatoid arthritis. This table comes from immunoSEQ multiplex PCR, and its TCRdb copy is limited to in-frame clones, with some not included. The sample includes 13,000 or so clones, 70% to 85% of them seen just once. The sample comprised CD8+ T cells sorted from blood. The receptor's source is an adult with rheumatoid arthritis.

CDR3 in amino acids: CASSQSDRAYEQYF. In nucleotides, the CDR3 is TGCGCCAGCAGCCAATCGGACAGGGCCTACGAGCAGTACTTC. The chain uses TRBV4-1 and TRBJ2-7; the match to TRBD1 covers 8 bases. V was clipped by 2 bases and J by 2 bases; unmatched bases: 2. Germline values: CDR1 MGHRA, CDR2 YSYEKL. The CDR3 sequence is 14 residues long.